This TCR beta chain came from a study of shared clonotypes between healthy human individuals. Background on the study: Ranging from 18 to 49 in age, donors were two women and a few men. Three plates were used per donor for CD4 naive, three for CD4 memory, two for CD8 naive and one for CD8 memory.

Repertoires were generated with immunoSEQ multiplex PCR, while TCRdb's copy carries only in-frame clones and drops some. This sample has around 1.9 million clones, with about 92% found just once. Only CD45RO-negative cells positively selected for CCR7 counted as naive CD8 cells, so terminally differentiated effector memory CD45RA+ cells were excluded. The V and J ends lost 6 bases and 4 bases respectively, with 15 bases between them. CDR1 is ENHRY, CDR2 SYGVKD, per germline. The CDR3 is made up of 14 amino acids. A note on this clone: Its antigen remains unidentified.

Study-level findings and limits: Lower generation probabilities were found for non-shared clonotypes than for those shared by all four donors.

The V and J genes are TRBV10-3 and TRBJ1-2; tentative D call: TRBD1 (5 bases). The sequencing input was naive CD8+ T cells from PBMCs. This clonotype was sampled from a young man in good health. Some clones in this sample may be carry-over from other donors' samples. This CDR3 is CAISDSGGIYGYTF. Here the CDR3 DNA reads TGTGCCATCAGCGATAGCGGGGGGATCTATGGCTACACCTTC.